This TCR beta chain was identified during a study of Ad26.COV2.S vaccination and SARS-CoV-2 variants. Measured with immunoSEQ multiplex PCR; TCRdb has only the in-frame clones, and not every one. The table has approximately 400,000 clones, about four fifths seen once. Per germline, CDR1 SGHNT and CDR2 YYREEE (reference sequence). The V end lost 4 bases, the J end lost 6 bases, and 12 bases lay between the germline ends. This CDR3 spans 13 amino acids. The treatment was: some 20 received Ad26.COV2.S at low or high dose, single or two shots; several received placebo; per-sample allocation not given. The samples were gathered on day 63 after the first injection of vaccine or placebo. Recruitment in Boston yielded a donor of adult age, 18-55 years.

This receptor was obtained from a person aged 18-60 years who received the Ad26.COV2.S COVID-19 vaccine or a placebo. The sample in question was peripheral blood, obtained in a trial of Ad26.COV2.S vaccine versus placebo. V and J are TRBV5-4 and TRBJ2-3, with D possibly matching TRBD2 (6 bases). The CDR3 region is CASSPGASDTQYF. Written as DNA, the CDR3 is TGTGCCAGCAGCCCGGGAGCAAGTGATACGCAGTATTTT.